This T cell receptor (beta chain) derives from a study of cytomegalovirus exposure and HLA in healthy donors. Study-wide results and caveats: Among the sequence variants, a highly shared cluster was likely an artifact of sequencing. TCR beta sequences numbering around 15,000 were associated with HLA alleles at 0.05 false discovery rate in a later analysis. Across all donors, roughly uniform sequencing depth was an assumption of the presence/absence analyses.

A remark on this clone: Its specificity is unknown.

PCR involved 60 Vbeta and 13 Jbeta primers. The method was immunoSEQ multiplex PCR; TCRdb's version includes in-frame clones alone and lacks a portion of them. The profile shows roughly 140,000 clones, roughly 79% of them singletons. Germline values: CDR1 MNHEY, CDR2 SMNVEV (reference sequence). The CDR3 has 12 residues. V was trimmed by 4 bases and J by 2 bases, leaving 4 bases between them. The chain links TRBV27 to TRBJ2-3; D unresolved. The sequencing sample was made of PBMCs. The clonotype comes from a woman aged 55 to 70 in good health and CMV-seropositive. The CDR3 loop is CASSSFTDTQYF. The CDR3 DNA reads TGTGCCAGCAGTTCCTTCACAGATACGCAGTATTTT.